The 7 T cell receptor beta chains reported below all come from one sample, sequenced in a study of TIL therapy for anti-PD-1-resistant metastatic lung cancer (dated by TCRdb to the early 2020s). The immunoSEQ v3 hsTCRB kit was used to amplify TCR beta CDR3 regions from genomic DNA through bias-controlled multiplex PCR. What TCRdb holds here is the immuneACCESS table cut down to in-frame rearrangements. Part of the clones is not present; checked against another copy, under half of the missing clones reflect an unresolved V gene, and the others are unexplained. The table for this sample lists about 60,000 clones; around 90% of them were counted only once. The ten largest account for 2.5% to 3% of the sample. Sample time point, as interpreted from the label and publication: pre-treatment sample, taken before nivolumab and TIL therapy. Material: blood, obtained at baseline. The receptors here all came from a person aged 25-85 years with non-small cell lung cancer.

The chain is built from TRBV7-3 and TRBJ1-6; D possibly corresponds to TRBD1 (5 bases). Looked up from germline, CDR1 is SGHTA and CDR2 is FQGTGA. The CDR3 runs 14 residues. Trimming took 2 bases from V and 8 from J, leaving 10 bases between them. CDR3 bases: TGTGCCAGCAGCTTATTGGGGGGGGATTCACCCCTCCACTTT. Translated, it gives CASSLLGGDSPLHF.

The chain combines TRBV28 with TRBJ2-7; D may be TRBD2 (6 bases). The CDR3 covers 16 residues. In germline, CDR1 is MDHEN, CDR2 SYDVKM. V shed 5 bases and J shed 2 bases, with 19 bases lying between them. The DNA of the CDR3 is TGTGCCAGCAGTCCCGTGGGGCAGGGAGGCACCTACGAGCAGTACTTC. Its translation: CASSPVGQGGTYEQYF.

In this sample, this clone turned up a few times. The sample contains more than one DNA sequence encoding this CDR3. The rearrangement links TRBV2 to TRBJ1-1, with D perhaps TRBD1 (6 bases). The germline CDR1 and CDR2 sequences are SNHLY and FYNNEI. CDR3 size: 13 residues. V was clipped by 6 bases and J by 1 base, with 9 bases between them. This CDR3 is CASSWTENTEAFF. The CDR3 DNA reads as TGTGCCAGCAGCTGGACAGAGAACACTGAAGCTTTCTTT.

The chain couples TRBV19 to TRBJ1-3; D is perhaps TRBD1 (6 bases). The CDR3 loop spans 14 amino acids. The ends were cut back, 5 bases at V and 1 base at J, with 9 bases in the middle. The germline CDR1 and CDR2 sequences are LNHDA and SQIVND (reference sequence). CDR3: CASSLQGSGNTIYF. CDR3 coding DNA: TGTGCCAGTAGTTTACAGGGATCTGGAAACACCATATATTTT.

V and J are TRBV4-1 and TRBJ2-7, with TRBD1 matching 7 bases. Germline assignment: CDR1 MGHRA and CDR2 YSYEKL. CDR3 size: 15 residues. The trim removed 3 bases at V and 2 bases at J, leaving 7 bases unmatched. The CDR3 nucleotides are TGCGCCAGCAGCCACGCTCAGGGACAGACCTACGAGCAGTACTTC. This codes for CASSHAQGQTYEQYF.

The table lists this clone with a count of one. The V gene is TRBV30, the J gene TRBJ1-5; a weak D match, TRBD1 (5 bases). The CDR3 runs 14 residues. Trimming removed 4 bases at V and 10 bases at J, with 20 bases between. From germline, CDR1 is GTSNPN and CDR2 SVGIG (reference sequence). This CDR3 is CAWTPGRGPYPQHF. In DNA, the CDR3 is TGTGCCTGGACCCCGGGGAGGGGCCCGTACCCCCAGCATTTT.

A note on this clone: The sample contains more than one DNA sequence encoding this CDR3. The chain recombines TRBV27 with TRBJ2-2; D uncertain. Germline V gene data show CDR1 as MNHEY and CDR2 as SMNVEV (reference sequence). The CDR3 contains 12 residues. The V end lost 5 bases, the J end lost 5 bases, and 6 bases lay between the germline ends. In DNA, the CDR3 is TGTGCCAGCAGTACACGGACCGGGGAGCTGTTTTTT. Protein: CASSTRTGELFF.